This T cell receptor (beta chain) was found in a study of blood T cells in healthy people across ages. General study findings and limits: Higher diversity and more naive CD4+ cells were features of long-lived donors, compared to aged donors.

Trimming removed 10 bases from V and 3 bases from J; junction bases left unmatched: 7. Germline V gene sequence: CDR1 ENHRY, CDR2 SYGVKD. The CDR3 contains 13 residues. This clonotype was detected ten times or more. What it binds is not known. PCR was performed a second time for about 6 to 12 cycles using a sample-barcoded 5' primer and a J-beta primer mix. Each cDNA molecule, via a template-switch adaptor with 12 random nucleotides, was tagged. Each CDR3 protein gets one entry after TCRdb re-called the 5' RACE reads with MiXCR. Counted here are 1.5 million to 2 million distinct CDR3 sequences, around half occurring once; the ten biggest clones make up more than 2%.

This TCR came from a woman aged 40 to 49 in good health. The chain links TRBV10-3 to TRBJ2-5; 8 bases are shared with TRBD1. The source material was blood. Written as DNA, the CDR3 is TGTGCCAGCGGACAGGGAGGCGAAGAGACCCAGTACTTC. It codes for CASGQGGEETQYF.